This T cell receptor (beta chain) comes out of a study of technical replicates of blood from several donors. The ends lost 0 bases at V and 5 bases at J; junction bases unmatched: 5. The germline V gene encodes CDR1 GTSNPN and CDR2 SVGIG (reference sequence). CDR3 length: 14 amino acids. This clone has more than one count but fewer than ten. TCRdb's table, derived via immunoSEQ multiplex PCR, lists solely in-frame clones and lacks some. The sample consists of roughly 60,000 clones, 65% to 90% of them appearing once. This receptor was identified in a human donor in good health. Some clones in this sample may be carry-over from other donors' samples. V usage is TRBV30 and J usage is TRBJ1-1; 8 bases are shared with TRBD1. The sample taken for sequencing was PBMCs. Written as DNA, the CDR3 is TGTGCCTGGAGTGTGGGACAGGAGGGGACTGAAGCTTTCTTT. It codes for CAWSVGQEGTEAFF. The whole variable domain, remainder taken from reference TRBV30 and TRBJ1-1, is SQTIHQWPATLVQPVGSPLSLECTVEGTSNPNLYWYRQAAGRGLQLLFYSVGIGQISSEVPQNLSASRPQDRQFILSSKKLLLSDSGFYLCAWSVGQEGTEAFFGQGTRLTVV.